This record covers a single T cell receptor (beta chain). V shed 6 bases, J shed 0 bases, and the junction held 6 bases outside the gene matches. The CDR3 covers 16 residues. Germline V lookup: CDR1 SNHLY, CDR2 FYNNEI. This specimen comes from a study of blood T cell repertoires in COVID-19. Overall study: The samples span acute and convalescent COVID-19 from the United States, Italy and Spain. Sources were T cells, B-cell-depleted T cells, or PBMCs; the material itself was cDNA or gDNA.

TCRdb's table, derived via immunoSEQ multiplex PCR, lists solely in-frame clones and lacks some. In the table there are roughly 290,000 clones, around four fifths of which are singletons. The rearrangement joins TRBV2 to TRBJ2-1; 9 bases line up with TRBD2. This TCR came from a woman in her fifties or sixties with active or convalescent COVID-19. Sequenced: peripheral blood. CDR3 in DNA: TGTGCCAGCAGCCCGACTAGCGGAGGCTCCTACAATGAGCAGTTCTTC. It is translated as CASSPTSGGSYNEQFF.